Each of the 11 T cell receptor beta chains below was sequenced from the same sample in a study of control samples from healthy donors and cancer patients (dated by TCRdb to about 2020). Library prep was done by the immunoSEQ multiplex PCR assay. Imported from immuneACCESS, the table was reduced by TCRdb to in-frame sequences with V and J called. These copies leave out some clones; in studies compared against another copy, an unresolved V gene accounts for under half, and the cause of the remainder is not known. For this sample the table gives approximately 190,000 clones, of which roughly nine tenths were detected only once. Together, the top ten hold roughly 1.9% of the sample. Sequenced input: blood. These receptors all come from a man aged 30 to 45 in good health.

The rearrangement links TRBV3-1 (or the pseudogene TRBV3-2) to TRBJ2-5, with D perhaps given as TRBD1 or TRBD2 (5 bases each). The CDR3 loop spans 13 amino acids. The V end lost 7 bases, the J end lost 9 bases, and 18 bases lay between the germline ends. CDR1 is LGHDT and CDR2 is YNNKEL in the germline V gene (reference sequence). CDR3 sequence: CASTTGQSGAQYF. The DNA of the CDR3 is TGTGCCAGCACTACGGGGCAGTCTGGGGCCCAGTACTTC.

This clone appeared a few times. The chain links TRBV19 to TRBJ1-2, with D uncertain. Between the trimmed V and J ends, which lost 10 bases and 2 bases, there was a span of 20 bases. The CDR3 is 15 residues long. Germline-derived CDR1 and CDR2 are LNHDA and SQIVND (reference sequence). Here the CDR3 DNA reads TGTGCCACCTCCAGCCCCCAGCCTAGCAACTATGGCTACACCTTC. It encodes CATSSPQPSNYGYTF.

This clone showed up just once. The genes are TRBV5-1 and TRBJ2-7, with a weak D call TRBD2 (6 bases). Trimming left V 7 bases short and J 4 bases short, with 15 bases between. CDR3 length: 13 amino acids. The germline V gene has CDR1 SGHRS and CDR2 YFSETQ. In nucleotides, the CDR3 is TGCGCCAGCGGTAGCGGATCCGAATACGAGCAGTACTTC. It yields the protein CASGSGSEYEQYF.

The rearrangement links TRBV5-4 to TRBJ1-1; no firm D call. This CDR3 has 14 residues. Germline CDR1 and CDR2: SGHNT and YYREEE (reference sequence). V lost 0 bases to trimming and J lost 1 base, with 7 bases between them. The CDR3 DNA is TGTGCCAGCAGCTTGGCGTCTTCGAACACTGAAGCTTTCTTT. Translation: CASSLASSNTEAFF.

The V call is TRBV24-1, the J call TRBJ2-3; 9 bases align to TRBD2. V gave up 2 bases and J gave up 3 bases; unmatched junction bases: 8. Germline loops: CDR1 KGHDR, CDR2 SFDVKD. The CDR3 contains 17 residues. In DNA, the CDR3 is TGTGCCACCAGTGATTATGCGGGGGGGCCAGGTACAGATACGCAGTATTTT. Its protein is CATSDYAGGPGTDTQYF.

V usage is TRBV10-3 and J usage is TRBJ1-5; D unresolved. V was trimmed by 10 bases and J by 1 base, leaving 8 bases between them. The CDR3 loop spans 12 amino acids. From germline, CDR1 is ENHRY and CDR2 SYGVKD. CDR3 sequence (DNA): TGTGCCACCTCGGCAAGCAATCAGCCCCAGCATTTT. Its translation: CATSASNQPQHF.

This chain uses TRBV9 with TRBJ2-2, with 7 bases that match TRBD1. There are 16 residues in the CDR3. The ends lost 0 bases at V and 4 bases at J; junction bases unmatched: 6. CDR1 SGDLS and CDR2 YYNGEE come from the germline V gene. The CDR3 protein is CASSVDSGDSTGELFF. The CDR3 coding sequence is TGTGCCAGCAGCGTAGATTCAGGGGACAGCACCGGGGAGCTGTTTTTT.

The chain combines TRBV7-8 with TRBJ2-3; D is ambiguous. Trimming took 8 bases from V and 2 from J, leaving 8 bases between them. CDR3 size: 12 residues. The V gene's germline CDR1 is SGHVS and CDR2 FQNEAQ. In DNA, the CDR3 is TGTGCCAGCTCCCAGTTCACAGATACGCAGTATTTT. Amino acids: CASSQFTDTQYF.

The J gene is TRBJ2-2, the V gene TRBV19; D is possibly TRBD1 (5 bases). Per the germline V gene, CDR1 is LNHDA and CDR2 is SQIVND (reference sequence). The length of the CDR3 is 13 residues. Trimming took off 3 bases at V and 7 bases at J, with 9 bases between the two ends. CDR3 residues: CASSIQGFGELFF. In nucleotides, the CDR3 is TGTGCCAGTAGTATTCAGGGCTTCGGGGAGCTGTTTTTT. Variable domain in full (rest from reference TRBV19 and TRBJ2-2): DGGITQSPKYLFRKEGQNVTLSCEQNLNHDAMYWYRQDPGQGLRLIYYSQIVNDFQKGDIAEGYSVSREKKESFPLTVTSAQKNPTAFYLCASSIQGFGELFFGEGSRLTVL.

The J gene is TRBJ1-2, the V gene TRBV28; 8 bases are a match to TRBD1. CDR1 and CDR2 (germline): MDHEN, SYDVKM. The CDR3 is 18 residues long. The ends lost 4 bases at V and 8 bases at J; junction bases unmatched: 21. CDR3 in DNA: TGTGCCAGCAGTTCGCGGAAGTGGGACAGGCCCGGAGCGGGAGGCTACACCTTC. Protein product: CASSSRKWDRPGAGGYTF.

This clone was counted between two and nine times. The V call is TRBV6-1, the J call TRBJ1-2; D is undetermined. This CDR3 contains 16 residues. V was clipped by 5 bases and J by 0 bases, with 16 bases between them. Per the germline V gene, CDR1 is MNHNS and CDR2 is SASEGT. The CDR3 DNA is TGTGCCAGCAGTCAAGGTCCTAAAGCGGCTAACTATGGCTACACCTTC. The encoded protein is CASSQGPKAANYGYTF.